The 21 T cell receptor beta chains presented below share a single source sample, sequenced in a study of a mutant IDH1 vaccine in newly diagnosed glioma. Their target antigens are unknown. Described time point: week 47, end of study. Every single dose of the vaccine, 300 ug of mutant IDH1 20-mer peptide, came with topical imiquimod. Assay used: immunoSEQ multiplex PCR; TCRdb lists only in-frame clones, some missing. This sample carries 55,000 to 65,000 clones, about 80% of them seen once, and the ten largest clones take less than 6.5%. Sequenced material: PBMCs, taken from a glioma patient whose treatment included an IDH1 peptide vaccine. The receptor source for this set is a man aged 50 or older with glioma.

The V gene is TRBV5-1, the J gene TRBJ1-1; no reliable D call. The V and J ends lost 4 bases and 4 bases respectively, with 11 bases between them. This CDR3 has 13 residues. Germline CDR1 reads SGHRS; CDR2 reads YFSETQ. The CDR3 spells CASSPEDGTEAFF. CDR3 nucleotides: TGCGCCAGCAGCCCTGAAGACGGCACTGAAGCTTTCTTT.

In its sample, this clone was seen a few times. This chain uses TRBV6-5 with TRBJ1-1; TRBD1 matches 8 bases. This CDR3 spans 14 amino acids. Trimming removed 5 bases from V and 2 bases from J; junction bases left unmatched: 4. Germline V gives CDR1 MNHEY, CDR2 SVGAGI. Written as DNA, the CDR3 is TGTGCCAGCAGTCCGGGACAGGTTAACACTGAAGCTTTCTTT. It encodes CASSPGQVNTEAFF.

The rearrangement uses TRBV27 and TRBJ2-1, with D possibly being TRBD1 or TRBD2 (6 bases each). V was clipped by 1 base and J by 4 bases, with 11 bases between them. This CDR3 comprises 15 residues. The V gene's germline CDR1 is MNHEY and CDR2 SMNVEV (reference sequence). The CDR3 sequence: CASSLYGGPYNEQFF. In nucleotides, the CDR3 is TGTGCCAGCAGTTTATATGGGGGGCCGTACAATGAGCAGTTCTTC.

The chain links TRBV7-9 to TRBJ1-2; unclear D gene. The germline V gene has CDR1 SEHNR and CDR2 FQNEAQ (reference sequence). This CDR3 has 15 amino acids. The V end lost 0 bases, the J end lost 7 bases, and 15 bases lay between the germline ends. The DNA of the CDR3 is TGTGCCAGCAGCTTAGCGAGTCCCCGTCGTGCTGGCTACACCTTC. Translation gives CASSLASPRRAGYTF.

As concerns this clone: The sample contains more than one DNA sequence encoding this CDR3. V gene TRBV29-1 combines with J gene TRBJ1-2; tentative D call: TRBD1 (6 bases). Germline assignment: CDR1 SQVTM and CDR2 ANQGSEA. Trimming removed 6 bases at V and 8 bases at J, with 13 bases between. The CDR3 runs 11 residues. CDR3 in DNA: TGCAGCGTCGAACAGGGTCGGGGCTACACCTTC. Its translation is CSVEQGRGYTF. The entire variable domain, with the rest obtained from reference TRBV29-1 and TRBJ1-2, is as follows: SAVISQKPSRDICQRGTSLTIQCQVDSQVTMMFWYRQQPGQSLTLIATANQGSEATYESGFVIDKFPISRPNLTFSTLTVSNMSPEDSSIYLCSVEQGRGYTFGSGTRLTVV.

The chain couples TRBV6-1 to TRBJ2-3; D gene unclear. Deletions cut 7 bases from V and 6 bases from J, with 11 bases between. The germline CDR1 and CDR2 sequences are MNHNS and SASEGT. The CDR3 spans 12 residues. This CDR3 reads CASTPQEDTQYF. The CDR3 DNA follows: TGTGCCAGCACGCCGCAGGAGGATACGCAGTATTTT.

The chain couples TRBV9 to TRBJ2-5; 7 bases fit TRBD1. V shed 3 bases and J 2 bases; nucleotides not matched to a gene: 4. CDR3 length: 14 amino acids. CDR1 and CDR2 from the germline V gene are SGDLS and YYNGEE. The CDR3 DNA is TGTGCCAGCAGCGGGGACAGAGGGCAAGAGACCCAGTACTTC. Translation: CASSGDRGQETQYF.

The genes are TRBV9 and TRBJ1-1; the D is unclear. The V and J ends lost 0 bases and 1 base respectively, with 4 bases between them. In germline, CDR1 is SGDLS, CDR2 YYNGEE. The CDR3 extends over 13 amino acids. The DNA for the CDR3 is TGTGCCAGCAGCGTAGCTCCGAACACTGAAGCTTTCTTT. It is translated as CASSVAPNTEAFF.

The chain employs TRBV29-1 and TRBJ1-1; D is unclear. The ends were cut back, 4 bases at V and 1 base at J, with 4 bases in the middle. This CDR3 is built from 11 residues. Germline V CDR1 and CDR2: SQVTM, ANQGSEA. CDR3 nucleotides: TGCAGCGTTGTTGCGAACACTGAAGCTTTCTTT. Its translation: CSVVANTEAFF.

The V and J genes are TRBV2 and TRBJ1-2; tentative D call: TRBD1 (5 bases). V gave up 4 bases and J gave up 4 bases, with 10 bases separating them. In germline, CDR1 is SNHLY, CDR2 FYNNEI. This CDR3 has 13 amino acids. The CDR3 loop reads CASSVRGGYGYTF. In DNA form, the CDR3 reads TGTGCCAGCAGTGTAAGGGGAGGCTATGGCTACACCTTC.

The gene calls are TRBV18 and TRBJ2-7, with 7 bases matching TRBD1. Germline CDR1 KGHSH, CDR2 LQKENI. V shed 4 bases and J 0 bases; nucleotides not matched to a gene: 9. The CDR3 runs to 16 residues. Written as DNA, the CDR3 is TGTGCCAGCTCACGCGCCACAGGGGCTAGCTCCTACGAGCAGTACTTC. Translating gives CASSRATGASSYEQYF.

V and J are TRBV27 and TRBJ2-7; 7 bases match TRBD1. V lost 8 bases and J lost 3; bases outside the gene matches: 19. Per the germline V gene, CDR1 is MNHEY and CDR2 is SMNVEV (reference sequence). The CDR3 runs 17 residues. Here the CDR3 reads CASRPLGQTGRLYEQYF. CDR3 DNA sequence: TGTGCCAGCCGTCCCCTCGGCCAGACAGGGCGCCTCTACGAGCAGTACTTC.

The V call is TRBV9, the J call TRBJ2-1; D perhaps matches TRBD2 (6 bases). This CDR3 is 13 amino acids long. V was clipped by 0 bases and J by 8 bases, with 9 bases between them. Germline V gene lookup returns CDR1 SGDLS and CDR2 YYNGEE. This CDR3 is CASSVGGEDEQFF. The CDR3 DNA reads TGTGCCAGCAGCGTAGGGGGGGAGGATGAGCAGTTCTTC.

In nucleotides, the CDR3 is TGTGCCAGTAGTATAGGTTCCCCGGGCCTCGGAGGGGAGACCCAGTACTTC. Its translation is CASSIGSPGLGGETQYF. The chain employs TRBV19 and TRBJ2-5, with D possibly being TRBD2 (6 bases). The CDR3 has 17 residues. The germline V gene encodes CDR1 LNHDA and CDR2 SQIVND (reference sequence). V gave up 1 base and J gave up 5 bases, with 20 bases separating them.

The gene calls are TRBV19 and TRBJ2-2; D gene ambiguous. The germline V gene encodes CDR1 LNHDA and CDR2 SQIVND (reference sequence). The CDR3 is 14 amino acids. Trimming took off 6 bases at V and 4 bases at J, with 12 bases between the two ends. This CDR3 reads CASSSITLTGELFF. The CDR3 coding sequence is TGTGCCAGTAGCTCCATAACTCTCACCGGGGAGCTGTTTTTT.

The V gene is TRBV21-1, the J gene TRBJ2-7. TRBV21-1 corresponds to a pseudogene. The CDR3 contains 14 residues. The CDR3 region has the DNA TGTGCCAGCAGCTTCTGGGCCCCGACTGACGAGCAGTACTTC. Its protein product is CASSFWAPTDEQYF.

In its sample, this clone was seen a few times. The rearrangement joins TRBV15 to TRBJ1-1; D is undetermined. Trimming pared 7 bases from V and 7 bases from J, leaving 16 bases between. This CDR3 spans 13 amino acids. Germline loops: CDR1 LNHNV, CDR2 YYDKDF (reference sequence). For the CDR3, the DNA is TGTGCCACCACCCCCGTGAGGGAGGATGAAGCTTTCTTT. It specifies CATTPVREDEAFF.

The chain has TRBV9 and TRBJ1-2, with 11 bases matching TRBD1. Trimming cost V 1 base and J 5 bases; bases outside gene matches: 7. CDR3 length: 16 amino acids. Germline CDR1 reads SGDLS; CDR2 reads YYNGEE. Here the CDR3 DNA reads TGTGCCAGCAGCGTACCGGGACAGGGGGTGGCGTATGGCTACACCTTC. This encodes CASSVPGQGVAYGYTF.

V usage is TRBV7-9 and J usage is TRBJ1-4, with a tentative D call TRBD1 (6 bases). The CDR3 covers 15 residues. The V gene's germline CDR1 is SEHNR and CDR2 FQNEAQ (reference sequence). V shed 5 bases and J shed 5 bases, with 15 bases lying between them. CDR3 sequence: CASSPGVGPNEKLFF. The CDR3 nucleotides are TGTGCCAGCAGCCCAGGGGTGGGTCCCAATGAAAAACTGTTTTTT.

The V and J genes are TRBV20-1 and TRBJ2-1; tentative D call: TRBD2 (6 bases). The CDR3 is 11 residues long. CDR1 is DFQATT, CDR2 SNEGSKA, per germline (reference sequence). V lost 6 bases and J lost 7, with 10 bases in between. The CDR3 DNA reads TGCAGTGCGGCAGGGAGGAATGAGCAGTTCTTC. Translating gives CSAAGRNEQFF.

The gene calls are TRBV18 and TRBJ1-5; 12 bases match TRBD1. This CDR3 is built from 16 residues. J was trimmed by 7 bases and V by 3 bases; bases with no gene match: 7. In germline, CDR1 is KGHSH, CDR2 LQKENI. The CDR3 region is CASSPPGQGAGQPQHF. The CDR3 coding sequence is TGTGCCAGCTCACCTCCGGGACAGGGGGCAGGACAGCCCCAGCATTTT.